This entry lists 8 T cell receptor beta chains sequenced from one sample in a study of T-cell reconstitution after alpha-beta-depleted transplantation in children (dated by TCRdb to the mid-2010s). Library prep was done by PCR. Sequencer: Illumina HiSeq 2500. TCR libraries were prepared with molecular barcoding, using unique molecular identifiers to normalize TCRbeta repertoire quantification. TCRdb itself trimmed the public reads at Q25 with fastp, ran MiXCR and retained productive beta chains. Rows with one shared CDR3 protein collapse into an entry with the most common genes and DNA. The sample table records around 680,000 distinct CDR3 sequences; roughly 15% of these occur just once. The ten largest clonotypes hold 0.85% to 1.3% of the sample. Sequencing was performed on PBMCs from the stem cell graft donor, taken from the stem cell graft. These receptors all come from a human donor who donated a stem cell graft to a child with acute myeloid leukemia.

At least ten counts were recorded for this clonotype. The gene calls are TRBV12-3 or TRBV12-4 and TRBJ2-3; D ambiguous. V was clipped by 5 bases and J by 6 bases, with 6 bases between them. There are 11 residues in the CDR3. The CDR3 nucleotides read TGTGCCAGCAGTATTAGGGATACGCAGTATTTT. Protein product: CASSIRDTQYF.

In its sample, this clonotype was seen a few times. J is TRBJ2-2 and V is TRBV5-5, with 8 bases fitting TRBD1. The CDR3 extends over 16 amino acids. The germline V gene encodes CDR1 SGHKS and CDR2 YYEKEE (reference sequence). V trimming: 0 bases; J trimming: 1 base; junction bases outside the gene matches: 2. This CDR3 reads CASSLGQGRNTGELFF. The CDR3 DNA follows: TGTGCCAGCAGCTTGGGACAGGGGAGGAACACCGGGGAGCTGTTTTTT.

The V and J genes are TRBV18 and TRBJ1-1; no clear D gene. V was cut by 1 base and J by 3 bases, with 9 bases left in between. Germline values: CDR1 KGHSH, CDR2 LQKENI. The CDR3 has 14 residues. The CDR3 coding sequence is TGTGCCAGCTCACCACAGACGGAACACACTGAAGCTTTCTTT. Encoded protein: CASSPQTEHTEAFF.

This clonotype was picked up a small number of times. The gene calls are TRBV4-3 and TRBJ2-7; a possible D gene is TRBD2 (6 bases). Germline CDR1 LGHNA, CDR2 YSLEER. This CDR3 spans 15 amino acids. The V and J ends lost 1 base and 5 bases respectively, with 15 bases between them. This CDR3 reads CASSQVRGIRDEQYF. The CDR3 DNA is TGCGCCAGCAGCCAAGTTCGGGGGATTCGGGACGAGCAGTACTTC.

This clonotype was observed a handful of times. The chain couples TRBV5-1 to TRBJ2-1; 8 nucleotides match TRBD2. The CDR3 is 14 residues long. Germline V gene lookup returns CDR1 SGHRS and CDR2 YFSETQ. The V and J ends lost 5 bases and 7 bases, in that order; junction bases with no gene match: 8. The CDR3 region has the DNA TGCGCCAGCAGTTCCGGGGGGGCAGGGAATGAGCAGTTCTTC. Translated: CASSSGGAGNEQFF.

This clonotype has at least ten counts. The V gene is TRBV12-3 or TRBV12-4, the J gene TRBJ2-7; 9 bases line up with TRBD1. Trimming removed 6 bases from V and 6 bases from J; junction bases left unmatched: 15. The length of the CDR3 is 16 residues. CDR3 sequence reads: CASSPSMPGQGAEQYF. CDR3 nucleotides: TGTGCCAGCAGCCCCTCAATGCCGGGACAGGGAGCCGAGCAGTACTTC.

The V gene is TRBV20-1, the J gene TRBJ2-2; D is perhaps TRBD1 (6 bases). V was cut by 5 bases and J by 1 base, with 8 bases left in between. Germline V gene sequence: CDR1 DFQATT, CDR2 SNEGSKA (reference sequence). The CDR3 length is 13 residues. This chain's CDR3 is CSALGGNTGELFF. The CDR3 bases are TGCAGTGCTCTAGGGGGGAACACCGGGGAGCTGTTTTTT.

This clonotype has at least ten counts. The genes are TRBV12-3 or TRBV12-4 and TRBJ1-4; D is unclear. The CDR3 is made up of 12 amino acids. V lost 9 bases, J lost 5 bases, and 10 bases lay in between. CDR3 loop: CASGRVNEKLFF. CDR3 nucleotide sequence: TGTGCCAGTGGACGGGTGAATGAAAAACTGTTTTTT.